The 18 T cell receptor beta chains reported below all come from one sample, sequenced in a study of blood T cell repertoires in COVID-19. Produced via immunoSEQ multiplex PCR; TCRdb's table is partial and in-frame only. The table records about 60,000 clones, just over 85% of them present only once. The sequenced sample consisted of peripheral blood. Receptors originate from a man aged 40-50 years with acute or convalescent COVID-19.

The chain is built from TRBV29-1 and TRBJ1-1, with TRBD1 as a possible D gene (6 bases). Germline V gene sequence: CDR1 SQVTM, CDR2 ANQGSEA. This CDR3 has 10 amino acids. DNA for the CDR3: TGCAGTGTTACAGGGACTGAAGCTTTCTTT. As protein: CSVTGTEAFF.

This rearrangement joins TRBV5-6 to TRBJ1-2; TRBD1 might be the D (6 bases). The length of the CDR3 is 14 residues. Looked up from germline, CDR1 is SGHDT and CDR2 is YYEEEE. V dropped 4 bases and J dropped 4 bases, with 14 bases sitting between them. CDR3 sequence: CASSVNRVLYGYTF. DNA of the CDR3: TGTGCCAGCAGCGTCAACAGGGTACTCTATGGCTACACCTTC. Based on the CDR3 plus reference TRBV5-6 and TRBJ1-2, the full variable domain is DAGVTQSPTHLIKTRGQQVTLRCSPKSGHDTVSWYQQALGQGPQFIFQYYEEEERQRGNFPDRFSGHQFPNYSSELNVNALLLGDSALYLCASSVNRVLYGYTFGSGTRLTVV.

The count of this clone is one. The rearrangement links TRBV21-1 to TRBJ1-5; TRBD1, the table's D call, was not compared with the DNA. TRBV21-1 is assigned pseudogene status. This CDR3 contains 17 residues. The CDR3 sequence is CASSKDIAGQGNQPQHF. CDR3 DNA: TGTGCCAGCAGCAAAGATATCGCCGGACAGGGAAATCAGCCCCAGCATTTT.

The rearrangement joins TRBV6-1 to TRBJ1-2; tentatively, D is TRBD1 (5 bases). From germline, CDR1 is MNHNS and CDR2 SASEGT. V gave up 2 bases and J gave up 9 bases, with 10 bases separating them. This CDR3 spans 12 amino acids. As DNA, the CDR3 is TGTGCCAGCAGTGAACAGGGTGTTAGCTACACCTTC. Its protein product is CASSEQGVSYTF.

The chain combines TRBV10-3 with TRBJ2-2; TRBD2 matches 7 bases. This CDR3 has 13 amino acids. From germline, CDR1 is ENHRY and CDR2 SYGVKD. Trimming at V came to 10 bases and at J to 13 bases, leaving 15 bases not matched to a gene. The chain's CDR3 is CATARDREVGLFF. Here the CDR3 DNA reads TGTGCCACCGCGAGAGACCGGGAGGTGGGGCTGTTTTTT.

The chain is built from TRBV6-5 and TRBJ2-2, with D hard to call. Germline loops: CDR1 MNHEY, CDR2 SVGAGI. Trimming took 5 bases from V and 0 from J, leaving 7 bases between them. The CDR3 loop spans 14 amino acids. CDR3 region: CASSHHSNTGELFF. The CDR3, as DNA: TGTGCCAGCAGTCACCACTCGAACACCGGGGAGCTGTTTTTT.

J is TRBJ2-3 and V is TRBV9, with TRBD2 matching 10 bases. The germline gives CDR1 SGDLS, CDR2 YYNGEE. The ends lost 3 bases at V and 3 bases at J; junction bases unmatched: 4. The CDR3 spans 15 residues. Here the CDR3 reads CASSGRLAGTDTQYF. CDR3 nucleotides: TGTGCCAGCAGCGGGAGACTAGCGGGTACAGATACGCAGTATTTT.

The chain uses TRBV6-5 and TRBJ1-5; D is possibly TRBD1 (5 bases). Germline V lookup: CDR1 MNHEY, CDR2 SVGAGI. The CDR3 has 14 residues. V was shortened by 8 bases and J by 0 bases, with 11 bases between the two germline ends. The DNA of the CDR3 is TGTGCCAGCTGTCGACAGAATAGCAATCAGCCCCAGCATTTT. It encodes CASCRQNSNQPQHF.

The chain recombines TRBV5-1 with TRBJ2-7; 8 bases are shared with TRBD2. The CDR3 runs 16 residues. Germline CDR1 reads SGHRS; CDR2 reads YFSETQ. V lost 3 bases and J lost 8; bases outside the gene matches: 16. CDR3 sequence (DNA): TGCGCCAGCAGCTCGGGGGGGCCCATAAACCAGGGCAAGCAGTACTTC. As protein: CASSSGGPINQGKQYF.

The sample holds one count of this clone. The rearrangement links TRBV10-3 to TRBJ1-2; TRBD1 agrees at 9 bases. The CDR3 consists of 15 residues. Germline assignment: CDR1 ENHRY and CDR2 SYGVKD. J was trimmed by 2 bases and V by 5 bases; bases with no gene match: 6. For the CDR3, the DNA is TGTGCCATCAGTCCCGGGACAGGGCCAAACTATGGCTACACCTTC. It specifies CAISPGTGPNYGYTF.

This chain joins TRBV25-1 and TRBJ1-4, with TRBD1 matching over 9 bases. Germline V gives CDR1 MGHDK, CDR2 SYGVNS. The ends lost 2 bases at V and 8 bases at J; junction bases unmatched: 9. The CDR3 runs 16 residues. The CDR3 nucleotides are TGTGCCAGCAGTGAAACCGGGACAGGGCTGAGAGAAAAACTGTTTTTT. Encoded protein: CASSETGTGLREKLFF.

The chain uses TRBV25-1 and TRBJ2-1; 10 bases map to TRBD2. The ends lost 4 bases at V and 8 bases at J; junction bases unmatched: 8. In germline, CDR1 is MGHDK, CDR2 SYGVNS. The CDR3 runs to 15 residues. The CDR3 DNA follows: TGTGCCAGCAGTGGAGGGAGCGGGGGGGGCTATGAGCAGTTCTTC. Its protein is CASSGGSGGGYEQFF.

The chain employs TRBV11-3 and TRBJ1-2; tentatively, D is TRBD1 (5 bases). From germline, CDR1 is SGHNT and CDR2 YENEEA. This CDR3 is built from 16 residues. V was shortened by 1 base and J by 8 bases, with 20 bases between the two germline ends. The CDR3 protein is CASSLGPQVGAIGYTF. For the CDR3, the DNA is TGTGCCAGCAGCTTAGGCCCCCAGGTTGGGGCCATAGGCTACACCTTC.

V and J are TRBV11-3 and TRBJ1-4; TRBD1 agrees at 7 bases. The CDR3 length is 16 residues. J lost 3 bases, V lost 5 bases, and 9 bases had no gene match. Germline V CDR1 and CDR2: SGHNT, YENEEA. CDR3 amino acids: CASSRRQGQANEKLFF. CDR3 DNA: TGTGCCAGCAGCCGGAGACAGGGCCAGGCTAATGAAAAACTGTTTTTT.

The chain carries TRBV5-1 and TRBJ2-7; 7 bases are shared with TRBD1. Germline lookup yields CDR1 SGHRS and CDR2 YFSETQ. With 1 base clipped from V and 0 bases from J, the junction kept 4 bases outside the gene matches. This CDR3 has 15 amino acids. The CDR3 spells CASSLQTGPSYEQYF. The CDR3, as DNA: TGCGCCAGCAGCTTGCAGACAGGGCCCTCCTACGAGCAGTACTTC. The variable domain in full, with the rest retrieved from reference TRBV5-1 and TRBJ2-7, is KAGVTQTPRYLIKTRGQQVTLSCSPISGHRSVSWYQQTPGQGLQFLFEYFSETQRNKGNFPGRFSGRQFSNSRSEMNVSTLELGDSALYLCASSLQTGPSYEQYFGPGTRLTVT.

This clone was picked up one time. The CDR3 DNA sequence: TGTGCCAGCAGCTTACAGGGGTTGAACACTGAAGCTTTCTTT. As protein: CASSLQGLNTEAFF. The gene calls are TRBV11-3 and TRBJ1-1, with D perhaps TRBD1 (6 bases). This CDR3 is built from 14 residues. V lost 2 bases, J lost 0 bases, and 7 bases lay in between. Germline values: CDR1 SGHNT, CDR2 YENEEA.

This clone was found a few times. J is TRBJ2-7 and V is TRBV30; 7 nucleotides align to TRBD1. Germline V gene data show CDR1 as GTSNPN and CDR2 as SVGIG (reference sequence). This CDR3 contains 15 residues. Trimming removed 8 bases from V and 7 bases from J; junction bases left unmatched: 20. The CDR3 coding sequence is TGTGCCCTCCAACGCATGGGACAGCCCTTAGAGGAGCAGTACTTC. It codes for CALQRMGQPLEEQYF.

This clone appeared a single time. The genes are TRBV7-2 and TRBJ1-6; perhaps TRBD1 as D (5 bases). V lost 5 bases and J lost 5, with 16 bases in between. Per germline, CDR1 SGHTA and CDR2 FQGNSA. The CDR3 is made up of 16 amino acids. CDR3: CASSLSRGFHNSPLHF. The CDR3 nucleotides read TGTGCCAGCAGCCTAAGTAGGGGCTTCCATAATTCACCCCTCCACTTT.